These T cell receptor beta chains were read from a single sample in a study of T-cell memory formation after mild COVID-19. TCRdb independently ran MiXCR on the 5' RACE reads; one entry per CDR3 protein. Here the sample spans some 2,000 distinct CDR3 sequences, less than 85% being singletons. The sample comprised PBMCs or a T cell subset sorted from them (not recorded which). Receptors were obtained from an adult who had mild COVID-19 (a few samples of this study predate the infection). Cell type and time point are not known. The CDR3 runs from the conserved cysteine through the conserved F or W. Fields, in order: CDR3 length, clone size, D gene, V gene, J gene, CDR3 protein, CDR3 DNA. A D gene is named only where the DNA matches it firmly. Not every row has a clone size; where given, it reads once, few, many or a size class.

cdr3_length: 13
clone_size: NA
d_call: NA
v_call: TRBV5-1
j_call: TRBJ1-1
cdr3_aa: CASRIDPNTEAFF
cdr3_nt: TGCGCCAGCAGAATTGACCCTAACACTGAAGCTTTCTTT

cdr3_length: 18
clone_size: NA
d_call: NA
v_call: TRBV18
j_call: TRBJ2-1
cdr3_aa: CASSFSQWRRSSYNEQFF
cdr3_nt: TGTGCCAGCTCTTTCTCGCAGTGGCGCAGGAGCTCCTACAATGAGCAGTTCTTC

cdr3_length: 16
clone_size: medium-sized
d_call: NA
v_call: TRBV12-3/TRBV12-4
j_call: TRBJ1-5
cdr3_aa: CASSPLAFRTNQPQHF
cdr3_nt: TGTGCCAGCAGCCCACTTGCGTTCAGGACCAATCAGCCCCAGCATTTT

cdr3_length: 14
clone_size: large
d_call: NA
v_call: TRBV7-2
j_call: TRBJ1-1
cdr3_aa: CASSSQGIGTEAFF
cdr3_nt: TGTGCCAGCAGCTCCCAGGGAATTGGGACTGAAGCTTTCTTT

cdr3_length: 15
clone_size: NA
d_call: TRBD1
v_call: TRBV2
j_call: TRBJ1-2
cdr3_aa: CASSERGRGPYGYTF
cdr3_nt: TGTGCCAGCAGTGAACGGGGTAGGGGGCCCTATGGCTACACCTTC

cdr3_length: 13
clone_size: NA
d_call: NA
v_call: TRBV5-1
j_call: TRBJ2-1
cdr3_aa: CASSLGTWDEQFF
cdr3_nt: TGCGCCAGCAGCCTAGGGACTTGGGATGAGCAGTTCTTC

cdr3_length: 14
clone_size: many
d_call: NA
v_call: TRBV5-6
j_call: TRBJ2-1
cdr3_aa: CASSPEGRHNEQFF
cdr3_nt: TGTGCCAGCAGCCCCGAGGGACGGCACAATGAGCAGTTCTTC

cdr3_length: 15
clone_size: NA
d_call: TRBD2
v_call: TRBV20-1
j_call: TRBJ2-7
cdr3_aa: CSAQKGRAGGYEQYF
cdr3_nt: TGCAGTGCCCAAAAGGGGAGAGCGGGAGGTTACGAGCAGTACTTC

cdr3_length: 16
clone_size: NA
d_call: TRBD1
v_call: TRBV4-2
j_call: TRBJ2-7
cdr3_aa: CASSQVMAGGSYEQYF
cdr3_nt: TGTGCCAGCAGCCAAGTAATGGCAGGGGGCAGCTACGAGCAGTACTTC

cdr3_length: 14
clone_size: NA
d_call: NA
v_call: TRBV27
j_call: TRBJ2-7
cdr3_aa: CASSYDRSAHEQYF
cdr3_nt: TGTGCCAGCAGTTATGACCGCTCCGCTCACGAGCAGTACTTC

cdr3_length: 16
clone_size: NA
d_call: NA
v_call: TRBV3-1
j_call: TRBJ2-5
cdr3_aa: CASSQTGTPAKETQYF
cdr3_nt: TGTGCCAGCAGCCAAACCGGGACACCGGCGAAAGAGACCCAGTACTTC